This entry lists 24 T cell receptor beta chains sequenced from one sample in a study of cytomegalovirus exposure and HLA in healthy donors (dated by TCRdb to about 2017). Library preparation was by the immunoSEQ multiplex PCR assay. Held by TCRdb, this immuneACCESS table contains in-frame sequences only and omits some clones. Under half of the omission traces to an unresolved V gene where checked; the cause of the rest is unknown. The table for this sample lists 150,000 to 200,000 clones; approximately 86% of them were counted only once. In total, the top ten clones hold more than 2% of the sample. The material sequenced was PBMCs. Source of these receptors: a young woman in good health and CMV-seronegative.

The chain uses TRBV18 and TRBJ2-3; 9 bases line up with TRBD1. The ends lost 8 bases at V and 3 bases at J; junction bases unmatched: 21. CDR3 length equals 19 residues. Per the germline V gene, CDR1 is KGHSH and CDR2 is LQKENI. As DNA, the CDR3 is TGTGCCAGCACGGCCGCGGGACAGGGAGGATTTAGTTTTACAGATACGCAGTATTTT. It is translated as CASTAAGQGGFSFTDTQYF.

The chain has TRBV27 and TRBJ2-5, with unresolved D. With 1 base removed from V and 7 bases from J, the gap between germline ends came to 10 bases. This CDR3 is built from 13 residues. In germline, CDR1 is MNHEY, CDR2 SMNVEV (reference sequence). DNA for the CDR3: TGTGCCAGCAGTTTATGGGCTCTGGGGACCCAGTACTTC. Encoded protein: CASSLWALGTQYF.

The rearrangement links TRBV7-8 to TRBJ1-2; a possible D gene is TRBD1 (6 bases). Germline loops: CDR1 SGHVS, CDR2 FQNEAQ. The ends were cut back, 4 bases at V and 6 bases at J, with 18 bases in the middle. The CDR3 covers 15 residues. The CDR3 DNA reads TGTGCCAGCAGCTCCGGACAGCCAATGAGGCATGGCTACACCTTC. This sequence encodes CASSSGQPMRHGYTF.

This sequence joins TRBV30 and TRBJ2-1; 9 bases are a match to TRBD1. CDR3 length equals 15 residues. Germline V gives CDR1 GTSNPN, CDR2 SVGIG (reference sequence). J lost 8 bases, V lost 2 bases, and 10 bases had no gene match. The DNA of the CDR3 is TGTGCCTGGAGTTCGGGACAGGGAACGATCGATGAGCAGTTCTTC. This codes for CAWSSGQGTIDEQFF.

CDR3 sequence reads: CATKGGGELETQYF. In DNA, the CDR3 is TGTGCCACGAAGGGGGGGGGTGAGTTGGAGACCCAGTACTTC. The chain uses TRBV27 and TRBJ2-5; possibly TRBD2 for D (7 bases). V was trimmed by 10 bases and J by 5 bases, leaving 20 bases between them. Per the germline V gene, CDR1 is MNHEY and CDR2 is SMNVEV (reference sequence). The CDR3 is 14 amino acids.

This chain joins TRBV11-2 and TRBJ2-1; weak D call: TRBD2 (5 bases). The CDR3 sequence is 14 residues long. The V end was cut by 2 bases, the J end by 3 bases, with 8 bases between. The germline gives CDR1 SGHAT, CDR2 FQNNGV. The DNA of the CDR3 is TGTGCCAGCAGCTTATTAAGCGGCTACAATGAGCAGTTCTTC. Protein: CASSLLSGYNEQFF.

The chain has TRBV4-1 and TRBJ1-2, with D perhaps matching TRBD1 (6 bases). The germline V gene encodes CDR1 MGHRA and CDR2 YSYEKL. Trimming cost V 6 bases and J 10 bases, with 12 bases left between them. The CDR3 covers 11 residues. CDR3 sequence: CASRQGIDYTF. CDR3 DNA: TGCGCCAGCAGACAGGGAATCGACTACACCTTC.

The J gene is TRBJ1-2, the V gene TRBV19; 9 bases agree with TRBD1. J gave up 1 base and V 6 bases, and 15 bases lay outside the gene matches. The CDR3 has 18 residues. Per germline, CDR1 LNHDA and CDR2 SQIVND (reference sequence). CDR3 loop: CASRRNSGTGYNNYGYTF. The DNA for the CDR3 is TGTGCCAGTAGACGAAACTCCGGGACAGGGTATAATAACTATGGCTACACCTTC.

This clone was counted between two and nine times. CDR3 sequence (DNA): TGTGCCAGCAGCCCCGGGGTTTCGGGCGAGCAGTACTTC. Translation gives CASSPGVSGEQYF. The chain carries TRBV13 and TRBJ2-7; possible D gene TRBD2, 5 bases. From germline, CDR1 is PRHDT and CDR2 FYEKMQ (reference sequence). The V gene lost 5 bases and the J gene lost 6 bases, with 14 bases spanning the gap. The CDR3 covers 13 residues.

The chain links TRBV19 to TRBJ1-2; D unresolved. CDR3 length: 14 amino acids. Germline CDR1 reads LNHDA; CDR2 reads SQIVND (reference sequence). Trimming took 5 bases from V and 0 from J, leaving 10 bases between them. CDR3 DNA sequence: TGTGCCAGTAGTCCCAGCGGATCTAACTATGGCTACACCTTC. Amino acids: CASSPSGSNYGYTF.

This clone was recorded a few times. The rearrangement uses TRBV2 and TRBJ2-1, with a tentative D call TRBD1 (6 bases). V gave up 7 bases and J gave up 8 bases, with 9 bases separating them. The CDR3 loop spans 11 amino acids. Germline V gene lookup returns CDR1 SNHLY and CDR2 FYNNEI. CDR3 DNA sequence: TGTGCCAGCACAGGGGCCCATGAGCAGTTCTTC. Amino acids: CASTGAHEQFF.

V gene TRBV10-3 combines with J gene TRBJ2-7; TRBD1 matches at 8 bases. This CDR3 spans 17 amino acids. Unmatched junction bases numbered 7, after V lost 0 bases and J lost 0 bases. Germline V gene data show CDR1 as ENHRY and CDR2 as SYGVKD. Here the CDR3 reads CAISESRTGKSSYEQYF. The CDR3 nucleotides read TGTGCCATCAGTGAGTCGAGGACAGGGAAAAGCTCCTACGAGCAGTACTTC.

The chain uses TRBV4-1 and TRBJ2-1, with 8 bases identical to TRBD2. The length of the CDR3 is 16 residues. Unmatched junction bases numbered 9, after V lost 4 bases and J lost 4 bases. CDR1 and CDR2 (germline): MGHRA, YSYEKL. The CDR3 bases are TGCGCCAGCAGCCGCTTTCTACTAGCGGCTTACAATGAGCAGTTCTTC. It specifies CASSRFLLAAYNEQFF.

A word on this clone: In the same sample, other DNA sequences code for this CDR3. CDR3 protein: CASSYGGAYGYTF. Here the CDR3 DNA reads TGTGCCAGCAGTTACGGGGGGGCCTATGGCTACACCTTC. The rearrangement joins TRBV6-5 to TRBJ1-2; D is possibly TRBD1 (6 bases). Trimming took off 2 bases at V and 4 bases at J, with 8 bases between the two ends. CDR1 is MNHEY, CDR2 SVGAGI, per germline. The CDR3 consists of 13 residues.

The genes are TRBV27 and TRBJ1-2; the match to TRBD1 covers 10 bases. Germline V lookup: CDR1 MNHEY, CDR2 SMNVEV (reference sequence). There are 17 residues in the CDR3. Germline trimming cut 4 bases from V and 5 bases from J; bases unmatched to any gene: 13. CDR3 nucleotide sequence: TGTGCCAGCAGTTATTACCGACAGGGGGCACGAATATATGGCTACACCTTC. Protein: CASSYYRQGARIYGYTF.

This rearrangement joins TRBV7-2 to TRBJ1-2, with a possible D match to TRBD1 (5 bases). The CDR3 is 12 residues long. Germline V CDR1 and CDR2: SGHTA, FQGNSA. Trimming pared 4 bases from V and 5 bases from J, leaving 8 bases between. The CDR3 region is CASSSQGYGYTF. The CDR3 DNA sequence: TGTGCCAGCAGCTCCCAGGGTTATGGCTACACCTTC.

The gene calls are TRBV29-1 and TRBJ2-7, with D perhaps matching TRBD2 (6 bases). The germline V and J ends were trimmed by 3 bases and 3 bases, with 12 bases remaining between them. This CDR3 spans 13 amino acids. Germline-derived CDR1 and CDR2 are SQVTM and ANQGSEA. The CDR3: CSVEDGSLYEQYF. The CDR3 nucleotides are TGCAGCGTTGAGGACGGGAGTCTCTACGAGCAGTACTTC.

The genes are TRBV6-1 and TRBJ1-2; 8 bases map to TRBD1. This CDR3 region has 16 residues. CDR1 is MNHNS, CDR2 SASEGT, per germline. V was pared by 2 bases and J by 4 bases, with 9 bases of the junction left unmatched. The CDR3 loop is CASSESTGGDGYGYTF. The CDR3 DNA is TGTGCCAGCAGTGAAAGCACAGGGGGGGATGGCTATGGCTACACCTTC.

J is TRBJ2-7 and V is TRBV9; TRBD1 aligns across 7 bases. V dropped 2 bases and J dropped 2; count of bases not matched to a gene: 4. The CDR3 has 14 amino acids. CDR1 is SGDLS, CDR2 YYNGEE, per germline. CDR3 coding DNA: TGTGCCAGCAGCGTCTTTGACAGGGCCTACGAGCAGTACTTC. Its translation is CASSVFDRAYEQYF. Based on the CDR3 plus reference TRBV9 and TRBJ2-7, the full variable domain is DSGVTQTPKHLITATGQRVTLRCSPRSGDLSVYWYQQSLDQGLQFLIQYYNGEERAKGNILERFSAQQFPDLHSELNLSSLELGDSALYFCASSVFDRAYEQYFGPGTRLTVT.

The J gene is TRBJ1-3, the V gene TRBV15, with TRBD1 identical over 8 bases. The CDR3 sequence is 16 residues long. Germline trimming cut 5 bases from V and 4 bases from J; bases unmatched to any gene: 10. CDR1 LNHNV and CDR2 YYDKDF come from the germline V gene (reference sequence). For the CDR3, the DNA is TGTGCCACCAGCGGGAACCGCCGGGACAGGGGAAACACCATATATTTT. Its protein product is CATSGNRRDRGNTIYF. Using reference TRBV15 and TRBJ1-3 for the parts outside the CDR3, the full variable domain is DAMVIQNPRYQVTQFGKPVTLSCSQTLNHNVMYWYQQKSSQAPKLLFHYYDKDFNNEADTPDNFQSRRPNTSFCFLDIRSPGLGDTAMYLCATSGNRRDRGNTIYFGEGSWLTVV.

The chain recombines TRBV5-1 with TRBJ2-3; 11 bases agree with TRBD1. CDR3 size: 15 residues. Trimming removed 4 bases from V and 2 bases from J; junction bases left unmatched: 3. Germline loops: CDR1 SGHRS, CDR2 YFSETQ. Written as DNA, the CDR3 is TGCGCCAGCAGCATAGGACAGGGGGCCACAGATACGCAGTATTTT. This translates into CASSIGQGATDTQYF.

The rearrangement links TRBV5-4 to TRBJ1-6, with D possibly TRBD1 on 5 matching bases. The CDR3 contains 14 residues. The V end lost 4 bases, the J end lost 5 bases, and 10 bases lay between the germline ends. In germline, CDR1 is SGHNT, CDR2 YYREEE (reference sequence). The chain's CDR3 is CASSLKGHNSPLHF. The CDR3 region has the DNA TGTGCCAGCAGCCTGAAGGGGCATAATTCACCCCTCCACTTT.

The chain has TRBV4-1 and TRBJ2-2; no definite D call. CDR3 length equals 16 residues. V was cut by 0 bases and J by 7 bases, with 15 bases left in between. Germline values: CDR1 MGHRA, CDR2 YSYEKL. Here the CDR3 reads CASSQDSGRSHGELFF. CDR3 nucleotides: TGCGCCAGCAGCCAAGATAGTGGGCGCAGTCACGGGGAGCTGTTTTTT.

The chain combines TRBV7-6 with TRBJ2-7; D ambiguous. In germline, CDR1 is SGHVS, CDR2 FNYEAQ. V lost 1 base, J lost 1 base, and 5 bases lay in between. The CDR3 sequence is 13 residues long. The CDR3 DNA sequence: TGTGCCAGCAGCTTAGGCAGGTCCTACGAGCAGTACTTC. Protein product: CASSLGRSYEQYF. The full variable domain, rest sourced from reference TRBV7-6 and TRBJ2-7, is GAGVSQSPRYKVTKRGQDVALRCDPISGHVSLYWYRQALGQGPEFLTYFNYEAQQDKSGLPNDRFSAERPEGSISTLTIQRTEQRDSAMYRCASSLGRSYEQYFGPGTRLTVT.